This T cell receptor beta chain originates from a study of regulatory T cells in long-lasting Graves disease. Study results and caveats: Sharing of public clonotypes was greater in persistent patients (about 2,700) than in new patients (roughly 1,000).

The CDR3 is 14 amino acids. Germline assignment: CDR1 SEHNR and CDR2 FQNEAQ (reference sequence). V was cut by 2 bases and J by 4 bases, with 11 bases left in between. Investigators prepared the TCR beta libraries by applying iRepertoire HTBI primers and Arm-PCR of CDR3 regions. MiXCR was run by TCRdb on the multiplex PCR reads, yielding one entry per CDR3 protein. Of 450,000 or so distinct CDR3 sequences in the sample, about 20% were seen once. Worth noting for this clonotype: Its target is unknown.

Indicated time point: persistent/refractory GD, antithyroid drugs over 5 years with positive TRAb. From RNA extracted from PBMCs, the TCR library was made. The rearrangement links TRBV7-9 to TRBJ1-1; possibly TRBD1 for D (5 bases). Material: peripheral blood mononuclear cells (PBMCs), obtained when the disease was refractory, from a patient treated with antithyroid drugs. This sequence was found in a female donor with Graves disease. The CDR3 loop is CASSLWDLGTEAFF. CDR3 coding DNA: TGTGCCAGCAGCTTATGGGACCTAGGCACTGAAGCTTTCTTT.